This T cell receptor (beta chain) was identified in a study of blood T cell repertoires in COVID-19. Study as a whole: Samples of COVID-19 (acute and convalescent) were obtained from the United States, Italy and Spain. PBMCs, B-cell-depleted T cells, or T cells were the source of the cDNA or gDNA that made up the material.

Germline V gives CDR1 DFQATT, CDR2 SNEGSKA (reference sequence). Trimming stripped 3 bases from V and 2 bases from J, with 11 bases between. The CDR3 covers 14 residues. In the source study's methods: For nucleated cells, counts were estimated from reference gene primer amplification. Sequenced by immunoSEQ multiplex PCR; TCRdb stores in-frame clones only, minus some. D and trimming were read from the DNA, whereas the V and J calls and clone size are those reported in that table. The sample lists hundreds of thousands of clones, 85% to 90% occurring once. This clone was detected a few times. Seattle patients were enrolled while actively infected and followed longitudinally.

The V gene is TRBV20-1, the J gene TRBJ1-5, with a possible D match to TRBD1 (5 bases). Input material: peripheral blood. This clonotype originated in a woman under 40 with COVID-19, enrolled during active disease. The CDR3 loop reads CSASKAGGNQPQHF. DNA for the CDR3: TGCAGTGCTAGTAAGGCGGGGGGCAATCAGCCCCAGCATTTT.